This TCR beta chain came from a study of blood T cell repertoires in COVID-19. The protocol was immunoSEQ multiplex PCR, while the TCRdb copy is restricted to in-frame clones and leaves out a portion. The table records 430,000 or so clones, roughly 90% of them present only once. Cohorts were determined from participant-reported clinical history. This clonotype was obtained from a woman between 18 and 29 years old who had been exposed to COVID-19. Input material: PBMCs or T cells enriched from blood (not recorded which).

The CDR3 loop reads CASSGQGYNEQFF. The CDR3 bases are TGTGCCAGCAGCGGACAGGGCTACAATGAGCAGTTCTTC. The V call is TRBV13, the J call TRBJ2-1, with 8 bases identical to TRBD1. The CDR3 is made up of 13 amino acids. Germline trimming cut 5 bases from V and 3 bases from J; bases unmatched to any gene: 0. Germline loops: CDR1 PRHDT, CDR2 FYEKMQ (reference sequence).